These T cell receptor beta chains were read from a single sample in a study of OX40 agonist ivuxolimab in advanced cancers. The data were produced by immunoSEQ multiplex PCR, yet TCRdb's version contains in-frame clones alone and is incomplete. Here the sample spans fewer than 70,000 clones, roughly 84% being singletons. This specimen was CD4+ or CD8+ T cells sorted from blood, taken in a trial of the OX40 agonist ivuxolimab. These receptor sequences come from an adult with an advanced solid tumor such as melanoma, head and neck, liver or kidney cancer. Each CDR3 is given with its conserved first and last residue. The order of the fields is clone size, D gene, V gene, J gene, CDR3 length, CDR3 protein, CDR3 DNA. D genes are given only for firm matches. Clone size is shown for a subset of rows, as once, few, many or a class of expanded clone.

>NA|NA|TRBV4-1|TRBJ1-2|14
CASSPLGQSYGYTF
TGCGCCAGCAGCCCGTTAGGACAGAGCTATGGCTACACCTTC
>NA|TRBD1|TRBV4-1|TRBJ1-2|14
CASSRQGQNYGYTF
TGCGCCAGCAGCCGACAGGGGCAAAACTATGGCTACACCTTC
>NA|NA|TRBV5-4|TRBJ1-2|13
CASSYGFNYGYTF
TGTGCCAGCAGCTACGGGTTTAACTATGGCTACACCTTC
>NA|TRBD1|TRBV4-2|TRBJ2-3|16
CASSRGDRGLTDTQYF
TGTGCCAGCAGCCGCGGGGACAGGGGGTTAACAGATACGCAGTATTTT
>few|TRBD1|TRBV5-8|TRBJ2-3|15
CASSLRDRGRDTQYF
TGTGCCAGCAGCCTACGGGACAGGGGGCGGGATACGCAGTATTTT
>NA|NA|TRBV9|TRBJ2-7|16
CASSVAPGTDIYEQYF
TGTGCCAGCAGCGTAGCTCCCGGGACGGACATCTACGAGCAGTACTTC
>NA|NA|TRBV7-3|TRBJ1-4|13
CASSLKEGEKLFF
TGTGCCAGCAGCTTAAAGGAAGGTGAAAAACTGTTTTTT
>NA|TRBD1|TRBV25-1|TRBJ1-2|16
CASSDGDRGNLGGYTF
TGTGCCAGCAGTGACGGTGACAGGGGTAATCTAGGTGGCTACACCTTC
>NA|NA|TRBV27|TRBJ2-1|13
CASSLSKLPGQFF
TGTGCCAGCAGTTTATCGAAACTGCCCGGGCAGTTCTTC
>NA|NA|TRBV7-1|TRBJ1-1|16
CASSLIVGQGITEAFF
TGTGCCAGCAGCTTAATCGTCGGGCAGGGGATCACTGAAGCTTTCTTT
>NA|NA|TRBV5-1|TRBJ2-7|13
CASSNTGRDEQYF
TGCGCCAGCAGCAACACCGGGCGGGACGAGCAGTACTTC
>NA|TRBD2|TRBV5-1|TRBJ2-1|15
CASSLSSGGYNEQFF
TGCGCCAGCAGCTTATCTAGCGGGGGGTACAATGAGCAGTTCTTC
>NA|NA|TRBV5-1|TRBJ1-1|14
CASQPGPLNTEAFF
TGCGCCAGCCAACCCGGGCCTTTGAACACTGAAGCTTTCTTT
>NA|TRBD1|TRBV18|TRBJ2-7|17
CASSPRAVGTGPYEQYF
TGTGCCAGCTCACCACGAGCAGTGGGGACAGGCCCCTACGAGCAGTACTTC
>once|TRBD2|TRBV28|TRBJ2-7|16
CASSPIMGGFRYEQYF
TGTGCCAGCAGCCCGATTATGGGGGGGTTCCGCTACGAGCAGTACTTC
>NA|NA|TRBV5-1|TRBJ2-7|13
CASSLGQSYEQYF
TGCGCCAGCAGCTTGGGACAGAGCTACGAGCAGTACTTC
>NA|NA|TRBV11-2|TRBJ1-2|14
CASSLAVGSFGYTF
TGTGCCAGCAGCTTAGCCGTGGGGTCCTTTGGCTACACCTTC
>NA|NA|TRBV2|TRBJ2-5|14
CASRGGLYQETQYF
TGTGCCAGCAGGGGGGGATTGTACCAAGAGACCCAGTACTTC
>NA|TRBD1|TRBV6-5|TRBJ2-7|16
CASSYSTHRGSYEQYF
TGTGCCAGCAGTTACTCGACGCACAGGGGATCCTACGAGCAGTACTTC